Below, 18 T cell receptor beta chains from the same sample are listed, as sequenced in a study of blood T cells in healthy people across ages. The use of a sample-barcoded 5' primer and a J-beta primer mix characterized a second PCR of roughly 7 to 11 cycles. MiXCR, applied by TCRdb to the 5' RACE reads, yields one record per CDR3 protein. Of 540,000 or so distinct CDR3 sequences listed, 27% are singletons. Sequencing input: blood. These receptors were collected from a woman between 65 and 79 years old in good health.

This chain uses TRBV11-2 with TRBJ1-1; D not resolved. The V end was cut by 4 bases, the J end by 3 bases, with 12 bases between. CDR1 and CDR2 from the germline V gene are SGHAT and FQNNGV. The CDR3 covers 14 residues. CDR3: CASSSQHGYTEAFF. For the CDR3, the DNA is TGTGCCAGCAGCTCACAACACGGGTACACTGAAGCTTTCTTT.

In its sample, this clonotype was seen a few times. The chain couples TRBV6-5 to TRBJ2-5, with no clear D. V dropped 7 bases and J dropped 4 bases, with 13 bases sitting between them. Germline CDR1 MNHEY, CDR2 SVGAGI. The CDR3 loop spans 13 amino acids. Here the CDR3 DNA reads TGTGCCAGCACTAAGCCCGGCCTAGAGACCCAGTACTTC. It yields the protein CASTKPGLETQYF.

Here the CDR3 reads CSASPLTDTQYF. The CDR3 DNA follows: TGCAGTGCTAGTCCTCTCACAGATACGCAGTATTTT. This chain connects TRBV20-1 to TRBJ2-3, with no clear D. Germline values: CDR1 DFQATT, CDR2 SNEGSKA (reference sequence). CDR3 size: 12 residues. V was trimmed by 3 bases and J by 2 bases, leaving 6 bases between them.

V usage is TRBV7-2 and J usage is TRBJ2-3; a possible D gene is TRBD2 (5 bases). The V end lost 7 bases, the J end lost 3 bases, and 20 bases lay between the germline ends. Per germline, CDR1 SGHTA and CDR2 FQGNSA. The CDR3 totals 16 residues. CDR3 in amino acids: CASIPPGKGGTDTQYF. CDR3 coding DNA: TGTGCCAGCATCCCACCGGGGAAGGGCGGAACAGATACGCAGTATTTT.

This clonotype came up a few times. The germline gene is not matched at one end of the junction; a read error may be the cause. V is TRBV5-1 and J is TRBJ1-1; D perhaps matches TRBD1 (6 bases). Per the germline V gene, CDR1 is SGHRS and CDR2 is YFSETQ. This CDR3 is built from 15 residues. The CDR3 nucleotides are TGCGCCAGCAGCTTCCTGGGGGCCATGAACACTGAGGCTTTCTTT. Amino acids: CASSFLGAMNTEAFF.

V and J are TRBV20-1 and TRBJ2-5; 8 bases are shared with TRBD2. This CDR3 contains 18 residues. CDR1 is DFQATT and CDR2 is SNEGSKA in the germline V gene (reference sequence). V was clipped by 0 bases and J by 0 bases; unmatched bases: 12. The CDR3 region has the DNA TGCAGTGCTAGAGATCTACCGGGGGCGGGGGGCCACCAAGAGACCCAGTACTTC. Residues: CSARDLPGAGGHQETQYF.

This clonotype occurred a few times. The germline gene is not matched at one end of the junction; a read error may be the cause. The gene calls are TRBV20-1 and TRBJ2-5, with 8 bases matching TRBD2. The CDR3 extends over 16 amino acids. Germline CDR1 and CDR2: DFQATT and SNEGSKA (reference sequence). CDR3: CSASRAGTSSQETQYF. In nucleotides, the CDR3 is TGCAGCGCTAGCCGAGCGGGGACTAGTTCACAAGAGACCCAGTACTTC.

The genes are TRBV2 and TRBJ1-2; tentative D call: TRBD1 (5 bases). The germline V and J ends were trimmed by 6 bases and 3 bases, with 17 bases remaining between them. This CDR3 comprises 15 residues. Per the germline V gene, CDR1 is SNHLY and CDR2 is FYNNEI. CDR3 bases: TGTGCCAGCAGGAAGGGGACTGCTCTTGACTATGGCTACACCTTC. Residues: CASRKGTALDYGYTF.

The chain recombines TRBV7-9 with TRBJ2-7; D is uncertain. Germline V gene data show CDR1 as SEHNR and CDR2 as FQNEAQ (reference sequence). Trimming stripped 2 bases from V and 6 bases from J, with 11 bases between. The CDR3 totals 13 residues. CDR3 bases: TGTGCCAGCAGCTTATCTAACAGTGGCGAGCAGTACTTC. Residues: CASSLSNSGEQYF.

The V gene is TRBV5-1, the J gene TRBJ2-7; weak D call: TRBD1 (7 bases). The CDR3 sequence is 14 residues long. Germline CDR1 is SGHRS and CDR2 is YFSETQ. V was cut by 2 bases and J by 2 bases, with 11 bases left in between. CDR3 residues: CASSFARGAYEQYF. As DNA, the CDR3 is TGCGCCAGCAGCTTTGCCAGGGGGGCCTACGAGCAGTACTTC. Looking up the rest from reference TRBV5-1 and TRBJ2-7 gives the full variable domain: KAGVTQTPRYLIKTRGQQVTLSCSPISGHRSVSWYQQTPGQGLQFLFEYFSETQRNKGNFPGRFSGRQFSNSRSEMNVSTLELGDSALYLCASSFARGAYEQYFGPGTRLTVT.

In DNA form, the CDR3 reads TGTGCCAGCAAAAAGGAGGGGATTGAAGCTTTCTTT. Protein: CASKKEGIEAFF. The V and J genes are TRBV7-9 and TRBJ1-1; maybe TRBD1 (5 bases). Germline V gene sequence: CDR1 SEHNR, CDR2 FQNEAQ (reference sequence). V gave up 7 bases and J gave up 7 bases, with 13 bases separating them. This CDR3 comprises 12 residues.

Comment on this clonotype: The junction departs from the called germline gene at one end, perhaps through a read error. The genes are TRBV10-3 and TRBJ2-3; TRBD2 matches 10 bases. The CDR3 sequence is 14 residues long. Per the germline V gene, CDR1 is ENHRY and CDR2 is SYGVKD. CDR3 residues: CAIGPSGGGDTRYF. The CDR3 region has the DNA TGTGCCATCGGTCCTAGCGGGGGTGGGGATACGCGGTATTTT.

This sequence joins TRBV5-1 and TRBJ2-3; possibly TRBD2 for D (6 bases). The CDR3 has 18 amino acids. V lost 4 bases and J lost 1, with 22 bases in between. Per germline, CDR1 SGHRS and CDR2 YFSETQ. CDR3 amino acids: CASSGLGTGRGGTDTQYF. DNA of the CDR3: TGCGCCAGCAGCGGGCTGGGGACTGGTCGAGGCGGCACAGATACGCAGTATTTT. Complete variable domain (other parts from reference TRBV5-1 and TRBJ2-3): KAGVTQTPRYLIKTRGQQVTLSCSPISGHRSVSWYQQTPGQGLQFLFEYFSETQRNKGNFPGRFSGRQFSNSRSEMNVSTLELGDSALYLCASSGLGTGRGGTDTQYFGPGTRLTVL.

A few counts support this clonotype. The CDR3 DNA reads TGTGCCAGCAGCATGACTAGCGGGGGACCGGGGGAGACCCAGTACTTC. It codes for CASSMTSGGPGETQYF. The chain links TRBV7-2 to TRBJ2-5, with 12 bases identical to TRBD2. The ends lost 5 bases at V and 5 bases at J; junction bases unmatched: 9. The CDR3 length is 16 residues. Germline V gene lookup returns CDR1 SGHTA and CDR2 FQGNSA.

The rearrangement joins TRBV10-3 to TRBJ2-3, with 12 bases lining up with TRBD1. Germline V gene data show CDR1 as ENHRY and CDR2 as SYGVKD. CDR3 size: 15 residues. Trimming cost V 5 bases and J 4 bases; bases outside gene matches: 4. The CDR3 loop reads CAISWDRGLPDTQYF. The CDR3 nucleotides are TGTGCCATCAGTTGGGACAGGGGGCTTCCAGATACGCAGTATTTT.

About this clonotype: The junction differs from germline at one of its ends, possibly a read error. The rearrangement links TRBV4-3 to TRBJ1-6; D ambiguous. The CDR3 has 14 residues. From germline, CDR1 is LGHNA and CDR2 YSLEER. The CDR3: CASGQDWRNSPLHF. The CDR3 DNA sequence: TGCGCCAGCGGCCAAGATTGGAGAAATTCACCCCTCCACTTT.

There are a few counts of this clonotype. It may be a read error: a sequence one base away is much more abundant. This sequence joins TRBV7-7 and TRBJ2-2; unclear D gene. Between the trimmed V and J ends, which lost 3 bases and 0 bases, there was a span of 2 bases. CDR1 and CDR2 (germline): SSHAT, FNYEAQ (reference sequence). This CDR3 has 13 residues. The CDR3 DNA is TGTGCCAGCAGCTTCGCGAACACCGGGGAGCTGTTTTTT. It translates to CASSFANTGELFF.

This clonotype was picked up a small number of times. The genes are TRBV7-2 and TRBJ2-2, with D possibly called TRBD1 or TRBD2 (7 bases each). Germline assignment: CDR1 SGHTA and CDR2 FQGNSA. The CDR3 contains 16 residues. V was trimmed by 5 bases and J by 0 bases, leaving 13 bases between them. As DNA, the CDR3 is TGTGCCAGCAGCCGCCAGGGGGGGGCGAACACCGGGGAGCTGTTTTTT. Amino acids: CASSRQGGANTGELFF.